Below, 25 T cell receptor beta chains from the same sample are listed, as sequenced in a study of memory CD8 T cells in hepatitis C reinfection. Time point described: pre-reinfection, 55 to 20 weeks before reinfection detection. TCR sequencing was done directly ex vivo on sorted cells, without expansion in vitro. Data came from immunoSEQ multiplex PCR; TCRdb stores just in-frame clones and leaves some out. The sample includes thousands of clones, 80% to 90% of them seen just once. Sequenced sample: naive CD8+ T cells sorted from blood. Every receptor here comes from a man in his fifties or sixties with hepatitis C virus infection.

This chain links TRBV9 with TRBJ1-5; 10 bases match TRBD1. Unmatched junction bases numbered 1, after V lost 3 bases and J lost 1 base. Germline V gives CDR1 SGDLS, CDR2 YYNGEE. The CDR3 has 15 residues. DNA of the CDR3: TGTGCCAGCAGCGGACAGGGGGCGAGCAATCAGCCCCAGCATTTT. It yields the protein CASSGQGASNQPQHF.

The chain links TRBV7-9 to TRBJ1-2; 11 nucleotides match TRBD1. CDR1 and CDR2 from the germline V gene are SEHNR and FQNEAQ (reference sequence). The junction had 6 bases not matched to a gene; V was cut back by 11 bases and J by 4 bases. This CDR3 is built from 13 residues. As DNA, the CDR3 is TGTGCCGGACAGGGGGCGCCCCTCTATGGCTACACCTTC. Its protein is CAGQGAPLYGYTF. Using reference TRBV7-9 and TRBJ1-2 for the parts outside the CDR3, the full variable domain is DTGVSQNPRHKITKRGQNVTFRCDPISEHNRLYWYRQTLGQGPEFLTYFQNEAQLEKSRLLSDRFSAERPKGSFSTLEIQRTEQGDSAMYLCAGQGAPLYGYTFGSGTRLTVV.

The chain combines TRBV28 with TRBJ2-7, with 8 bases fitting TRBD1. Unmatched junction bases numbered 7, after V lost 8 bases and J lost 4 bases. CDR1 and CDR2 from the germline V gene are MDHEN and SYDVKM. This CDR3 spans 13 amino acids. CDR3 loop: CASQRTGNYEQYF. Written as DNA, the CDR3 is TGTGCCAGCCAAAGGACAGGGAATTACGAGCAGTACTTC.

The genes are TRBV7-9 and TRBJ1-2; no clear D gene. The germline CDR1 and CDR2 sequences are SEHNR and FQNEAQ (reference sequence). Between the trimmed V and J ends, which lost 1 base and 4 bases, there was a span of 7 bases. The CDR3 has 13 residues. The CDR3 is CASSLGEVYGYTF. In DNA, the CDR3 is TGTGCCAGCAGCTTAGGGGAGGTCTATGGCTACACCTTC.

V usage is TRBV28 and J usage is TRBJ2-1; TRBD2 agrees at 11 bases. The germline CDR1 and CDR2 sequences are MDHEN and SYDVKM. CDR3 size: 14 residues. The V gene end was trimmed by 5 bases and the J gene end by 5 bases; junction bases not matched to a gene: 2. The CDR3 DNA reads as TGTGCCAGCAGTCCGGGACTAGCGGACAATGAGCAGTTCTTC. Translating gives CASSPGLADNEQFF. Full variable domain (rest looked up from reference TRBV28 and TRBJ2-1): DVKVTQSSRYLVKRTGEKVFLECVQDMDHENMFWYRQDPGLGLRLIYFSYDVKMKEKGDIPEGYSVSREKKERFSLILESASTNQTSMYLCASSPGLADNEQFFGPGTRLTVL.

The chain uses TRBV6-1 and TRBJ2-1, with 11 nucleotides matching TRBD2. Unmatched junction bases numbered 5, after V lost 1 base and J lost 3 bases. The CDR3 has 17 residues. Germline V lookup: CDR1 MNHNS, CDR2 SASEGT. CDR3 region: CASSEEGTSGFYNEQFF. The CDR3 DNA is TGTGCCAGCAGTGAAGAGGGGACTAGCGGTTTCTACAATGAGCAGTTCTTC.

This clone occurred a few times. The chain is built from TRBV5-5 and TRBJ2-7; weak D call: TRBD1 (5 bases). The CDR3 is 15 amino acids. Germline CDR1 is SGHKS and CDR2 is YYEKEE (reference sequence). V was trimmed by 4 bases and J by 0 bases, leaving 14 bases between them. The CDR3 DNA sequence: TGTGCCAGCAGCCCGAGACAGCTGAGCTCCTACGAGCAGTACTTC. Translated: CASSPRQLSSYEQYF.

J is TRBJ2-1 and V is TRBV7-9; D ambiguous. V was cut by 4 bases and J by 5 bases, with 12 bases left in between. This CDR3 contains 14 residues. Germline loops: CDR1 SEHNR, CDR2 FQNEAQ (reference sequence). Here the CDR3 DNA reads TGTGCCAGCAGCTCAGGTTCCGGAAACAATGAGCAGTTCTTC. Translated, it gives CASSSGSGNNEQFF.

The chain uses TRBV30 and TRBJ2-7, with 10 bases fitting TRBD2. CDR3 length equals 15 residues. CDR1 is GTSNPN and CDR2 is SVGIG in the germline V gene (reference sequence). With V trimmed by 6 bases and J by 6 bases, 14 bases remained unmatched. CDR3 sequence: CACDQGLAGVSEQYF. The CDR3 DNA is TGTGCCTGTGACCAGGGGCTAGCGGGAGTGTCCGAGCAGTACTTC.

The V gene is TRBV6-1, the J gene TRBJ2-5, with D unclear. The CDR3 has 13 residues. Trimming removed 6 bases at V and 2 bases at J, with 10 bases between. CDR1 MNHNS and CDR2 SASEGT come from the germline V gene. CDR3 in DNA: TGTGCCAGCAGCCCTTGGGCGCAAGAGACCCAGTACTTC. This sequence encodes CASSPWAQETQYF.

This clone has a handful of counts. The chain has TRBV11-2 and TRBJ2-7, with 8 bases matching TRBD1. The CDR3 extends over 12 amino acids. In germline, CDR1 is SGHAT, CDR2 FQNNGV. V gave up 4 bases and J gave up 6 bases; unmatched junction bases: 2. CDR3 amino acids: CASSSTGVEQYF. The CDR3 nucleotides are TGTGCCAGCAGCTCGACAGGGGTCGAGCAGTACTTC.

The sample holds a few counts of this clone. The rearrangement uses TRBV19 and TRBJ1-5; a possible D gene is TRBD1 (6 bases). The CDR3 contains 15 residues. Per the germline V gene, CDR1 is LNHDA and CDR2 is SQIVND (reference sequence). Trimming took off 0 bases at V and 3 bases at J, with 9 bases between the two ends. The CDR3 protein is CASSIENRDNQPQHF. The CDR3 bases are TGTGCCAGTAGTATAGAGAACAGGGACAATCAGCCCCAGCATTTT.

In regard to this clone: An end of the junction does not agree with germline; a read error may underlie this. The chain employs TRBV7-7 and TRBJ2-7, with D perhaps matching TRBD2 (6 bases). CDR3 length: 15 amino acids. The germline CDR1 and CDR2 sequences are SSHAT and FNYEAQ (reference sequence). The CDR3 loop reads CASSLGAGSSYEQYF. For the CDR3, the DNA is TGTGCTAGCAGCTTAGGGGCGGGGAGCTCCTACGAGCAGTACTTC.

The chain couples TRBV5-4 to TRBJ2-7, with 7 bases lining up with TRBD2. The CDR3 loop spans 14 amino acids. Germline values: CDR1 SGHNT, CDR2 YYREEE (reference sequence). Trimming removed 0 bases from V and 0 bases from J; junction bases left unmatched: 0. The DNA for the CDR3 is TGTGCCAGCAGCTTGGGCGGGAGCTCCTACGAGCAGTACTTC. Translated, it gives CASSLGGSSYEQYF.

The chain uses TRBV11-3 and TRBJ1-1, with a possible D match to TRBD1 (5 bases). CDR3 length: 15 amino acids. Deletions cut 2 bases from V and 3 bases from J, with 13 bases between. Per germline, CDR1 SGHNT and CDR2 YENEEA. The CDR3 bases are TGTGCCAGCAGCTTACCGGGGGTAGGGGACACTGAAGCTTTCTTT. It encodes CASSLPGVGDTEAFF.

V usage is TRBV4-1 and J usage is TRBJ1-5, with 7 bases that match TRBD1. V trimming: 1 base; J trimming: 2 bases; junction bases outside the gene matches: 5. The CDR3 runs to 16 residues. From germline, CDR1 is MGHRA and CDR2 YSYEKL. The CDR3, as DNA: TGCGCCAGCAGCCAAGTCCAGGGGGTTGGCAATCAGCCCCAGCATTTT. It specifies CASSQVQGVGNQPQHF.

The V call is TRBV4-3, the J call TRBJ1-4; 7 bases agree with TRBD1. Germline CDR1 LGHNA, CDR2 YSLEER. The junction had 1 base not matched to a gene; V was cut back by 0 bases and J by 0 bases. This CDR3 is built from 16 residues. CDR3 nucleotides: TGCGCCAGCAGCCAAGATGACAGGGCAACTAATGAAAAACTGTTTTTT. It encodes CASSQDDRATNEKLFF.

V gene TRBV7-3 combines with J gene TRBJ2-3; TRBD2 is a possible D gene (7 bases). The V gene lost 5 bases and the J gene lost 6 bases, with 15 bases spanning the gap. This CDR3 comprises 14 residues. Germline V gene sequence: CDR1 SGHTA, CDR2 FQGTGA. CDR3 loop: CASSVGGGMDTQYF. The DNA of the CDR3 is TGTGCCAGCAGCGTAGGGGGGGGCATGGATACGCAGTATTTT.

The V gene is TRBV9, the J gene TRBJ2-5; 9 bases agree with TRBD1. The J call may be in error: the DNA end matches TRBJ2-7 better. Germline V gene data show CDR1 as SGDLS and CDR2 as YYNGEE. This CDR3 has 15 amino acids. CDR3 amino acids: CASSSGTGSSYEQYF. In DNA form, the CDR3 reads TGTGCCAGCAGCTCCGGGACAGGGAGCTCCTACGAGCAGTACTTC.

The chain combines TRBV19 with TRBJ2-1; no definite D call. The V and J ends lost 3 bases and 8 bases respectively, with 14 bases between them. The CDR3 contains 14 residues. Germline lookup yields CDR1 LNHDA and CDR2 SQIVND (reference sequence). The CDR3 nucleotides read TGTGCCAGTAGTATGGCGGCCCCTCGGGATGAGCAGTTCTTC. Translating gives CASSMAAPRDEQFF.

The rearrangement uses TRBV5-6 and TRBJ2-7; D possibly corresponds to TRBD2 (5 bases). The V and J ends lost 2 bases and 5 bases respectively, with 14 bases between them. The CDR3 runs to 14 residues. Germline-derived CDR1 and CDR2 are SGHDT and YYEEEE. The CDR3 here is CASSLSPSPDEQYF. Here the CDR3 DNA reads TGTGCCAGCAGCTTATCCCCTAGCCCCGACGAGCAGTACTTC.

This clone was recorded only once. The genes are TRBV7-2 and TRBJ2-7; a weak D match, TRBD2 (6 bases). Germline lookup yields CDR1 SGHTA and CDR2 FQGNSA. The CDR3 length is 14 residues. Trimming removed 4 bases from V and 1 base from J, with 11 bases in between. CDR3 region: CASSSGTSSYEQYF. The CDR3 nucleotides are TGTGCCAGCAGCTCCGGGACTTCTTCCTACGAGCAGTACTTC.

V and J are TRBV19 and TRBJ1-2; D uncertain. The CDR3 runs 16 residues. In germline, CDR1 is LNHDA, CDR2 SQIVND (reference sequence). V lost 6 bases and J lost 4, with 21 bases in between. This CDR3 reads CASSFQDSRWSYGYTF. The CDR3 DNA is TGTGCCAGTAGCTTCCAGGACTCCAGGTGGAGCTATGGCTACACCTTC.

The chain combines TRBV9 with TRBJ2-7; D is perhaps TRBD1 (8 bases). CDR3 length: 15 amino acids. Looked up from germline, CDR1 is SGDLS and CDR2 is YYNGEE. V lost 2 bases and J 1 base, leaving 13 bases between the germline ends. The CDR3 reads CASSVSGDRSYEQYF. CDR3 in DNA: TGTGCCAGCAGCGTGAGCGGGGACAGGTCCTACGAGCAGTACTTC.

The chain combines TRBV19 with TRBJ1-5; TRBD1 might be the D (6 bases). The CDR3 totals 15 residues. Trimming pared 2 bases from V and 5 bases from J, leaving 13 bases between. CDR1 and CDR2 (germline): LNHDA, SQIVND (reference sequence). CDR3 DNA sequence: TGTGCCAGTAGTATAAAACCAGGGGACGATCAGCCCCAGCATTTT. This sequence encodes CASSIKPGDDQPQHF. Full variable domain (rest looked up from reference TRBV19 and TRBJ1-5): DGGITQSPKYLFRKEGQNVTLSCEQNLNHDAMYWYRQDPGQGLRLIYYSQIVNDFQKGDIAEGYSVSREKKESFPLTVTSAQKNPTAFYLCASSIKPGDDQPQHFGDGTRLSIL.